Each of the 5 T cell receptor beta chains below was sequenced from the same sample in a study of cytomegalovirus exposure and HLA in healthy donors. The PCR had 60 Vbeta and 13 Jbeta primers. Repertoires were generated with immunoSEQ multiplex PCR, while TCRdb's copy carries only in-frame clones and drops some. Of more than 25,000 clones detected, 62% appear once; the ten largest clones hold 35% to 50%. What was sequenced was PBMCs. The receptors were sampled from a male donor in good health and CMV-seropositive.

The genes are TRBV4-2 and TRBJ2-1; D remains ambiguous. Germline V gives CDR1 LGHNA, CDR2 YNFKEQ. V lost 3 bases and J lost 6, with 12 bases in between. This CDR3 contains 14 residues. Here the CDR3 reads CASSQLGAANEQFF. The CDR3 DNA is TGTGCCAGCAGCCAGTTGGGTGCGGCCAATGAGCAGTTCTTC.

CDR3 region: CASGSHSGSNYGYTF. CDR3 DNA sequence: TGTGCTAGTGGTTCGCACAGCGGCTCTAACTATGGCTACACCTTC. J is TRBJ1-2 and V is TRBV12-5; the D is unclear. V was shortened by 4 bases and J by 0 bases, with 12 bases between the two germline ends. CDR1 is LGHNT and CDR2 is FRNRAP in the germline V gene. This CDR3 is built from 15 residues.

This clone was seen more than once but under ten times. The CDR3 coding sequence is TGTGCCAGCTCTTTCGCGACAGGGGTCGACGAGCAGTACTTC. Its translation: CASSFATGVDEQYF. The chain combines TRBV6-1 with TRBJ2-7; the match to TRBD1 covers 8 bases. The CDR3 has 14 residues. The J segment lost 5 bases and the V segment lost 8 bases, leaving 11 bases of the junction unmatched. Germline CDR1 MNHNS, CDR2 SASEGT.

The chain combines TRBV2 with TRBJ1-2; D is possibly TRBD1 (5 bases). The length of the CDR3 is 15 residues. Germline CDR1 reads SNHLY; CDR2 reads FYNNEI. Trimming took off 2 bases at V and 3 bases at J, with 13 bases between the two ends. CDR3 protein: CASSELPGRDYGYTF. The CDR3 coding sequence is TGTGCCAGCAGTGAATTGCCCGGCAGGGACTATGGCTACACCTTC.

The chain is built from TRBV11-3 and TRBJ2-7, with D unclear. The CDR3 is 13 amino acids. The V end lost 8 bases, the J end lost 0 bases, and 11 bases lay between the germline ends. Per the germline V gene, CDR1 is SGHNT and CDR2 is YENEEA. CDR3 in amino acids: CASSPRGSYEQYF. CDR3 DNA: TGTGCCAGCTCCCCGAGAGGCTCCTACGAGCAGTACTTC.